This entry lists 9 T cell receptor beta chains sequenced from one sample in a study of cytomegalovirus exposure and HLA in healthy donors. With 60 Vbeta and 13 Jbeta primers, the PCR was carried out. Generated by immunoSEQ multiplex PCR, the TCRdb table keeps only in-frame clones and is missing some. This sample carries 130,000 to 150,000 clones, around four fifths of them seen once, and the ten largest clones take under 10%. The sample comprised PBMCs. Receptors were obtained from a woman in her sixties in good health and CMV-seropositive.

This clone was counted a few times. The V and J genes are TRBV29-1 and TRBJ2-1; TRBD2 matches at 14 bases. J lost 1 base, V lost 4 bases, and 9 bases had no gene match. Per the germline V gene, CDR1 is SQVTM and CDR2 is ANQGSEA. The CDR3 is 18 residues long. The CDR3 DNA is TGCAGCGTTGGGGAGGGACTAGCGGGAGTTCGATCCTACAATGAGCAGTTCTTC. This codes for CSVGEGLAGVRSYNEQFF.

The rearrangement joins TRBV4-3 to TRBJ1-1; tentatively, D is TRBD1 (6 bases). CDR3 length: 12 residues. Germline V gene lookup returns CDR1 LGHNA and CDR2 YSLEER. Trimming shortened V by 9 bases and J by 0 bases, and 8 bases separated the two germline ends. As DNA, the CDR3 is TGCGCCAGTGGACAGCTGAACACTGAAGCTTTCTTT. Encoded protein: CASGQLNTEAFF.

CDR3 residues: CASSFRGGQPQHF. Here the CDR3 DNA reads TGTGCCAGTAGTTTCAGGGGTGGCCAGCCCCAGCATTTT. The J gene is TRBJ1-5, the V gene TRBV19; maybe TRBD1 (6 bases). Germline V gives CDR1 LNHDA, CDR2 SQIVND (reference sequence). V lost 5 bases, J lost 7 bases, and 12 bases lay in between. The CDR3 consists of 13 residues. Full variable domain (outside the CDR3, taken from reference TRBV19 and TRBJ1-5): DGGITQSPKYLFRKEGQNVTLSCEQNLNHDAMYWYRQDPGQGLRLIYYSQIVNDFQKGDIAEGYSVSREKKESFPLTVTSAQKNPTAFYLCASSFRGGQPQHFGDGTRLSIL.

V gene TRBV7-6 combines with J gene TRBJ2-5; 7 bases map to TRBD1. Germline values: CDR1 SGHVS, CDR2 FNYEAQ. The CDR3 covers 13 residues. The V segment lost 6 bases and the J segment 1 base; nucleotides outside the gene matches: 2. CDR3 nucleotide sequence: TGTGCCAGCAGTGGACAGGTCCAAGAGACCCAGTACTTC. Encoded protein: CASSGQVQETQYF.

This clone occurred a few times. This chain links TRBV4-3 with TRBJ1-1; 8 bases map to TRBD1. The V gene end was trimmed by 9 bases and the J gene end by 3 bases; junction bases not matched to a gene: 15. The germline gives CDR1 LGHNA, CDR2 YSLEER. The CDR3 extends over 16 amino acids. CDR3 nucleotides: TGCGCCAGAATACCGCCGCCCAGGGGGCCGGACACTGAAGCTTTCTTT. It codes for CARIPPPRGPDTEAFF.

The rearrangement joins TRBV28 to TRBJ2-1; TRBD2 might be the D (5 bases). The CDR3 is made up of 15 amino acids. V was cut by 1 base and J by 4 bases, with 11 bases left in between. The germline gives CDR1 MDHEN, CDR2 SYDVKM. The CDR3 DNA reads TGTGCCAGCAGTTTATTTGTGCCGGGGTACAATGAGCAGTTCTTC. Translated, it gives CASSLFVPGYNEQFF. Using reference TRBV28 and TRBJ2-1 for the parts outside the CDR3, the full variable domain is DVKVTQSSRYLVKRTGEKVFLECVQDMDHENMFWYRQDPGLGLRLIYFSYDVKMKEKGDIPEGYSVSREKKERFSLILESASTNQTSMYLCASSLFVPGYNEQFFGPGTRLTVL.

The genes are TRBV27 and TRBJ2-7; D unresolved. From germline, CDR1 is MNHEY and CDR2 SMNVEV (reference sequence). The CDR3 consists of 14 residues. The V end lost 2 bases, the J end lost 0 bases, and 8 bases lay between the germline ends. DNA of the CDR3: TGTGCCAGCAGTTTAAGAGGAACCTCCTACGAGCAGTACTTC. Protein: CASSLRGTSYEQYF.

This clone was recorded at least ten times. This chain links TRBV7-9 with TRBJ1-1; D is ambiguous. The CDR3 consists of 13 residues. V lost 0 bases, J lost 6 bases, and 8 bases lay in between. The V gene's germline CDR1 is SEHNR and CDR2 FQNEAQ (reference sequence). CDR3 DNA sequence: TGTGCCAGCAGCTTAGCGGCGGACTCTGAAGCTTTCTTT. It translates to CASSLAADSEAFF.

The rearrangement joins TRBV11-3 to TRBJ2-1; TRBD2 matches 9 bases. CDR1 and CDR2 from the germline V gene are SGHNT and YENEEA. This CDR3 is 17 amino acids long. The V and J ends lost 5 bases and 9 bases, in that order; junction bases with no gene match: 17. CDR3 loop: CASSQEGGGRAGTEQFF. The DNA for the CDR3 is TGTGCCAGCAGCCAAGAGGGGGGCGGGAGGGCCGGTACTGAGCAGTTCTTC.